One and the same sample provided the 5 T cell receptor beta chains below, sequenced in a study of CD8 T cells in Susac syndrome. When the RNA was reverse transcribed, random hexamers were used with an input of roughly 0.45 to 1 ug. TCRdb itself ran the immunoSEQ multiplex PCR reads through MiXCR, one entry per CDR3 protein. This table has tens of thousands of distinct CDR3 sequences, 85% to 95% appearing once. Material: CD4+ T cells from PBMCs. The receptors originated from a human donor with Susac syndrome.

The gene calls are TRBV27 and TRBJ2-2; no clear D. Per the germline V gene, CDR1 is MNHEY and CDR2 is SMNVEV (reference sequence). The V and J ends lost 7 bases and 5 bases respectively, with 8 bases between them. CDR3 size: 12 residues. CDR3 sequence reads: CASTKRTGELFF. The CDR3 region has the DNA TGTGCCAGCACCAAGAGGACCGGGGAGCTGTTTTTT.

The genes are TRBV25-1 and TRBJ1-5; 7 bases match TRBD1. The germline V gene encodes CDR1 MGHDK and CDR2 SYGVNS. The CDR3 is made up of 14 amino acids. Trimming took 6 bases from V and 3 from J; bases not matched to a gene: 5. The CDR3 spells CASSLTGVNQPQHF. The DNA of the CDR3 is TGTGCCAGCAGCCTAACAGGGGTCAATCAGCCCCAGCATTTT. Using reference TRBV25-1 and TRBJ1-5 for the parts outside the CDR3, the full variable domain is EADIYQTPRYLVIGTGKKITLECSQTMGHDKMYWYQQDPGMELHLIHYSYGVNSTEKGDLSSESTVSRIRTEHFPLTLESARPSHTSQYLCASSLTGVNQPQHFGDGTRLSIL.

This clonotype has a handful of counts. The chain carries TRBV27 and TRBJ2-1, with 7 bases aligning to TRBD2. Germline values: CDR1 MNHEY, CDR2 SMNVEV (reference sequence). CDR3 length equals 14 residues. V lost 4 bases and J lost 5; bases outside the gene matches: 5. CDR3 residues: CASSWGGFNNEQFF. The CDR3, as DNA: TGTGCCAGCAGTTGGGGGGGGTTCAACAATGAGCAGTTCTTC.

This clonotype was seen only once. The chain has TRBV6-1 and TRBJ1-5; no firm D call. V was clipped by 2 bases and J by 2 bases, with 10 bases between them. This CDR3 has 15 amino acids. Germline-derived CDR1 and CDR2 are MNHNS and SASEGT. The CDR3 DNA reads TGTGCCAGCAGTGAAATGCGGGCGGGCAATCAGCCCCAGCATTTT. It codes for CASSEMRAGNQPQHF.

This chain joins TRBV19 and TRBJ1-5; tentative D call: TRBD1 (6 bases). Between the trimmed V and J ends, which lost 8 bases and 4 bases, there was a span of 15 bases. CDR3 size: 14 residues. Per germline, CDR1 LNHDA and CDR2 SQIVND (reference sequence). The CDR3, as DNA: TGTGCCAGTTTCCCGGGACACCCTAATCAGCCCCAGCATTTT. Its protein is CASFPGHPNQPQHF.